This TCR beta chain originates from a study of CXCR3-negative and CXCR3-positive naive CD8 T cells (dated by TCRdb to between 2017 and 2020). For context, the study as a whole: In total, some 150 million TRB reads were obtained, which works out to roughly 1.5 +/- 0.3 million reads per library. Data from about ten donors, pooled across two independent experiments, went into the diversity and physicochemical repertoire analyses. For the TRBV-TRBJ cluster analysis, the naive subsets came from 5 or 6 donors, while the memory cells came from 3 donors.

On this clonotype: Which antigen it targets is not known.

Including the terminal cysteine and phenylalanine, the CDR3 comprises 12 residues. The entry carries no DNA sequence. Looking up the germline V gene yields CDR1 SQVTM and CDR2 ANQGSEA. Results and caveats for the whole study, not just this receptor: Similar TRBV-TRBJ usage was shown by naive CXCR3-negative and CXCR3-positive cells from the same donor, whereas distinct patterns were shown by memory cells. Because surface CD5, which has been linked to self-reactivity in mice, was comparable between naive subsets, TCR interaction strength was also inferred from TRB CDR3 physicochemical properties. Because CXCR3 expression was partially decreased after cryopreservation, freshly isolated PBMCs were used for most assays. Compared with CXCR3-negative naive cells, CXCR3-positive naive cells had TRB CDR3s with higher hydrophobicity (lower Kidera factor 4), lower energy, and higher strength and volume indices. Comparably high repertoire diversity was found in both naive subsets, whereas much lower repertoire diversity was found in memory CD8+ T cells.

For every CD8+ T cell subset, fewer than 350,000 cells were flow-sorted straight into RLT lysis buffer, and each subset was sorted in triplicate. To keep memory contaminants out, a stringent definition of naive CD8+ T cells was applied: CD45RO-CCR7+CD27+CD95-. Standard density gradient centrifugation was used to isolate peripheral blood mononuclear cells from buffy coats. Naive CXCR3-negative and CXCR3-positive CD8+ T cells were flow-sorted using a FACSAria III. Total RNA was extracted from sorted cells using an RNeasy Mini Kit. Sequencing instrument: NextSeq 550. The Human TCR Profiling Kit (MiLaboratory) was used to prepare UMI-labeled 5' RACE TRB cDNA libraries. The full amount of extracted RNA was used for cDNA synthesis, and the full amount of resulting cDNA was used for PCR amplification. The libraries were made side by side, with each library going through the same number of PCR cycles. The authors processed their data as follows. With a requirement of at least two reads per UMI, MIGEC and MiXCR extracted about 49,000 +/- 11,000 unique UMI-labeled TRB cDNA molecules per library. On average, each library contained approximately 40,000 +/- 10,000 functional in-frame TRB CDR3 nucleotide clonotypes without stop codons. After each sample was downsampled to 5000 UMI-labeled TRB molecules, VDJtools was used to calculate diversity metrics such as normalized Shannon-Wiener and Chao1. For the central five CDR3 residues, VDJtools calculated physicochemical properties weighted by clonotype size, namely interaction energy, strength, volume and Kidera factor 4. TCRdb reprocessed the reads; each CDR3 protein sequence makes one entry, and DNA is unavailable. The authors' filters were not applied to this entry. This sample's records show roughly 140,000 distinct CDR3 sequences. Jointly, the top ten make up 0.25% to 0.35% of the sample.

The sequence links TRBV29-1 to TRBJ2-5. The origin of this receptor is a human donor in good health. Some clones in this sample may be carry-over from other donors' samples. The specimen was naive CXCR3+ CD8+ T cells from blood. The intended sense of this specimen's cell subset or site label: CD45RO-CCR7+CD27+CD95- naive CD8+ T cells expressing CXCR3 (TNR3+). The CDR3 protein: CSGDSLEETQYF.